Described below is a single TCR beta chain sequence and its context. The record originates from a study of T cells after yellow fever vaccination. The length of the CDR3 is 15 residues. Germline CDR1 SQVTM, CDR2 ANQGSEA. With 1 base removed from V and 0 bases from J, the gap between germline ends came to 12 bases. TCRdb passed the 5' RACE reads through MiXCR, listing each CDR3 protein once. The sample contains some 300,000 distinct CDR3 sequences, around 8.1% of which appear only once. The V gene is TRBV29-1, the J gene TRBJ1-1; D gene uncertain. The origin of this receptor is a man aged 18-30 years who received the YFV17D yellow fever vaccine. The sequencing here drew on PBMCs, taken about 41 days after the first yellow fever vaccination. In DNA, the CDR3 is TGCAGCGTTGAAGTTAGGAGGGTGCTGAACACTGAAGCTTTCTTT. It encodes CSVEVRRVLNTEAFF.